This T cell receptor beta chain stems from a study of OX40 agonist ivuxolimab in advanced cancers. Overall study findings and caveats: On average, CD8+ T cells showed a greater number of expanded clones than CD4+. CD4+ and CD8+ blood T cells expanded clonally by week 6 at 0.1 to 3.0 mg/kg.

At cycle 4 day 1, cycle 7 day 1, and baseline, blood was sampled. Comments on this clone: The antigen remains unidentified.

Some clones are missing from TCRdb's copy, which holds only in-frame ones; the method was immunoSEQ multiplex PCR. The table includes tens of thousands of clones, 84% detected once. The CDR3 covers 13 residues. The germline V gene has CDR1 MNHEY and CDR2 SMNVEV (reference sequence). Trimming at V came to 3 bases and at J to 11 bases, leaving 5 bases not matched to a gene. Sequencing was performed on CD4+ or CD8+ T cells sorted from blood, taken in a trial of the OX40 agonist ivuxolimab. The V gene is TRBV27, the J gene TRBJ2-5, with 11 bases that match TRBD2. This receptor was obtained from an adult with an advanced solid tumor such as melanoma, head and neck, liver or kidney cancer. CDR3 loop: CASSFLSGGGQYF. The CDR3 DNA reads as TGTGCCAGCAGTTTCCTTAGCGGGGGGGGGCAGTACTTC.